This T cell receptor beta chain was captured in a study of T cell responses to AZD1222 COVID-19 vaccine. Study-wide results and limits: Vaccine-related CD4 TCRs covered spike, predominating at 160-218 and 743-854.

Turning to this clone: The antigen is not known.

The CDR3 is made up of 14 amino acids. The germline V gene has CDR1 SGHAT and CDR2 FQNNGV. With V trimmed by 4 bases and J by 10 bases, 8 bases remained unmatched. The protocol was immunoSEQ multiplex PCR, while the TCRdb copy is restricted to in-frame clones and leaves out a portion. This sample has 170,000 or so clones; 90% occur once, and the top ten carry about 2.6%. J is TRBJ1-1 and V is TRBV11-2, with 11 bases aligning to TRBD1. The material was peripheral blood, obtained on day 0 of AZD1222 vaccination. This sequence originates from an adult in good health. CDR3 amino acids: CASSSRTGGVRAFF. The CDR3 bases are TGTGCCAGCAGCTCCAGGACAGGGGGCGTTAGAGCTTTCTTT.